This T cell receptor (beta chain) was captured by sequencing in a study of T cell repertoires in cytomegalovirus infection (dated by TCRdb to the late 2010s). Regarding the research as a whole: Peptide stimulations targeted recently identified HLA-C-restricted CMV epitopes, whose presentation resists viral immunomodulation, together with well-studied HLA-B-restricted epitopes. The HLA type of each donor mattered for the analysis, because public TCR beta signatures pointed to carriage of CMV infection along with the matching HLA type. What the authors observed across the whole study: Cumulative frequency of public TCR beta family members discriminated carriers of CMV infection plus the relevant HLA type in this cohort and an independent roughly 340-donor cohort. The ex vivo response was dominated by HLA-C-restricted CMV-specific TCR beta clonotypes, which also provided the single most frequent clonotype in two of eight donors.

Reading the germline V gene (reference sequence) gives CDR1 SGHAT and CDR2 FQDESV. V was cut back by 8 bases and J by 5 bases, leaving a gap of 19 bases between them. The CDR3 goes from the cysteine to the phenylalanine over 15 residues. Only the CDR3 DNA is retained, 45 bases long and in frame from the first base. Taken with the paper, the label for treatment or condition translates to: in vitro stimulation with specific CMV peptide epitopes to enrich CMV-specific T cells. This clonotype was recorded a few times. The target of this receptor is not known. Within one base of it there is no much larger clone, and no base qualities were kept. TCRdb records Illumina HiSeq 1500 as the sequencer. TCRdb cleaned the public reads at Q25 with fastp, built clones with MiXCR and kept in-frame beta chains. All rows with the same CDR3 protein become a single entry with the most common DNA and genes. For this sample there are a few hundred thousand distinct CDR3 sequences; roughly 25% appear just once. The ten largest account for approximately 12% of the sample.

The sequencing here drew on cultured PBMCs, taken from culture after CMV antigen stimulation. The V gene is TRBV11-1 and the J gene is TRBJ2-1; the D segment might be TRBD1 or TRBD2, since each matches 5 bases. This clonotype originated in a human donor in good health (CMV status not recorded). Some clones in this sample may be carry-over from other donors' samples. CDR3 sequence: CASRMVGPRNNEQFF. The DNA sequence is TGTGCCAGCCGAATGGTGGGACCCAGAAACAATGAGCAGTTCTTC. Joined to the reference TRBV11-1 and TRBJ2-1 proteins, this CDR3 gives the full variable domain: EAEVAQSPRYKITEKSQAVAFWCDPISGHATLYWYRQILGQGPELLVQFQDESVVDDSQLPKDRFSAERLKGVDSTLKIQPAELGDSAMYLCASRMVGPRNNEQFFGPGTRLTVL.